This T cell receptor beta chain is drawn from a study of blood T cell repertoires in COVID-19. For the study at large: Donors in the United States, Italy and Spain gave samples during acute or convalescent COVID-19. The cDNA or gDNA used as material had been derived from T cells, B-cell-depleted T cells, or PBMCs.

Original handling: Reference gene primer amplification yielded estimated nucleated cell counts. Generated by immunoSEQ multiplex PCR, the TCRdb table keeps only in-frame clones and is missing some. D and trimming come from the DNA, and the V and J calls and clone size come from that table. The sample yields 50,000 to 65,000 clones, around four fifths seen once. V was clipped by 4 bases and J by 4 bases, with 16 bases between them. Germline CDR1 reads MNHEY; CDR2 reads SMNVEV (reference sequence). This CDR3 has 15 residues. The chain couples TRBV27 to TRBJ1-2; D perhaps matches TRBD1 (5 bases). The TCR was taken from a man between 65 and 85 years old with acute or convalescent COVID-19. Sequencing was carried out using peripheral blood. In nucleotides, the CDR3 is TGTGCCAGCAGTTCCGCCGGGGGAAACTCCTATGGCTACACCTTC. Translation: CASSSAGGNSYGYTF.